What follows are 28 T cell receptor beta chains derived from one specimen sequenced in a study of cytomegalovirus exposure and HLA in healthy donors. It was with 60 Vbeta and 13 Jbeta primers that the PCR ran. The data were produced by immunoSEQ multiplex PCR, yet TCRdb's version contains in-frame clones alone and is incomplete. The sample carries about 160,000 clones, more than 65% recorded once. The sample taken for sequencing was PBMCs. These receptors came from a man younger than 35 in good health and CMV-seropositive.

This clone was seen only a few times. The rearrangement links TRBV28 to TRBJ1-5; D remains ambiguous. Germline V lookup: CDR1 MDHEN, CDR2 SYDVKM. The CDR3 covers 12 residues. V was clipped by 10 bases and J by 4 bases, with 11 bases between them. CDR3: CATFPKNQPQHF. Here the CDR3 DNA reads TGTGCCACCTTCCCTAAGAATCAGCCCCAGCATTTT.

This clone was detected only a few times. The chain is built from TRBV4-2 and TRBJ1-4, with 8 bases that match TRBD1. This CDR3 spans 15 amino acids. V shed 7 bases and J 5 bases; nucleotides not matched to a gene: 9. CDR1 LGHNA and CDR2 YNFKEQ come from the germline V gene. The DNA for the CDR3 is TGTGCCAGCACCACGGACTGGGACAGGAATGAAAAACTGTTTTTT. Its translation: CASTTDWDRNEKLFF.

The CDR3 region is CASSEAVSSYEQYF. CDR3 nucleotide sequence: TGTGCCAGTTCCGAGGCCGTCTCATCCTACGAGCAGTACTTC. J is TRBJ2-7 and V is TRBV19, with D unresolved. There are 14 residues in the CDR3. V lost 8 bases and J lost 1, with 15 bases in between. Germline V lookup: CDR1 LNHDA, CDR2 SQIVND (reference sequence).

This sequence joins TRBV7-9 and TRBJ2-7, with D perhaps matching TRBD2 (6 bases). Trimming took 5 bases from V and 5 from J, leaving 16 bases between them. Germline assignment: CDR1 SEHNR and CDR2 FQNEAQ (reference sequence). The CDR3 runs to 14 residues. The DNA of the CDR3 is TGTGCCAGCAGCGACACCCGGCGGGGTGACGAGCAGTACTTC. As protein: CASSDTRRGDEQYF. Drawing the rest from reference TRBV7-9 and TRBJ2-7, the complete variable domain is DTGVSQNPRHKITKRGQNVTFRCDPISEHNRLYWYRQTLGQGPEFLTYFQNEAQLEKSRLLSDRFSAERPKGSFSTLEIQRTEQGDSAMYLCASSDTRRGDEQYFGPGTRLTVT.

The V and J genes are TRBV19 and TRBJ2-7; TRBD2 aligns across 13 bases. This CDR3 spans 15 amino acids. Germline lookup yields CDR1 LNHDA and CDR2 SQIVND (reference sequence). The junction had 9 bases not matched to a gene; V was cut back by 6 bases and J by 7 bases. The CDR3 is CASSTGLAGAGEQYF. The CDR3 nucleotides are TGTGCCAGTAGCACCGGACTAGCGGGAGCAGGAGAGCAGTACTTC.

There are a few counts of this clone. This chain uses TRBV29-1 with TRBJ2-7, with TRBD1 as a possible D gene (5 bases). The germline V gene encodes CDR1 SQVTM and CDR2 ANQGSEA. The germline V and J ends were trimmed by 6 bases and 1 base, with 10 bases remaining between them. The CDR3 extends over 12 amino acids. The CDR3 DNA reads as TGCAGCGTCGCCCAGGGATCCTACGAGCAGTACTTC. Its protein product is CSVAQGSYEQYF.

The rearrangement uses TRBV6-1 and TRBJ1-1, with D uncertain. V was shortened by 6 bases and J by 0 bases, with 8 bases between the two germline ends. The germline CDR1 and CDR2 sequences are MNHNS and SASEGT. The CDR3 totals 13 residues. DNA of the CDR3: TGTGCCAGCAGCGGCAGGCTGAACACTGAAGCTTTCTTT. Encoded protein: CASSGRLNTEAFF.

In DNA, the CDR3 is TGTGCCAGCAGCGGGGGGGGGCGCTCAGATACGCAGTATTTT. Translated: CASSGGGRSDTQYF. The chain links TRBV9 to TRBJ2-3; weak D call: TRBD2 (7 bases). This CDR3 spans 14 amino acids. The germline V gene encodes CDR1 SGDLS and CDR2 YYNGEE. Trimming took 3 bases from V and 4 from J, leaving 12 bases between them.

This clone was seen only a few times. The rearrangement links TRBV2 to TRBJ1-1; a weak D match, TRBD1 (6 bases). The germline V gene has CDR1 SNHLY and CDR2 FYNNEI. Trimming shortened V by 5 bases and J by 5 bases, and 21 bases separated the two germline ends. The CDR3 spans 16 residues. The CDR3 DNA reads as TGTGCCAGCAGTCGGGGGGCGGGAGGCTGGACAACTGAAGCTTTCTTT. Translated, it gives CASSRGAGGWTTEAFF.

A few counts support this clone. The chain joins TRBV6-6 to TRBJ1-2; D is unclear. Germline V lookup: CDR1 MNHNY, CDR2 SVGAGI (reference sequence). The V end was cut by 6 bases, the J end by 4 bases, with 9 bases between. The CDR3 totals 12 residues. The DNA for the CDR3 is TGTGCCAGCAGCCAGACGGGCTATGGCTACACCTTC. It specifies CASSQTGYGYTF.

The chain joins TRBV7-2 to TRBJ2-4; 7 bases agree with TRBD1. The length of the CDR3 is 16 residues. With V trimmed by 5 bases and J by 2 bases, 9 bases remained unmatched. Looked up from germline, CDR1 is SGHTA and CDR2 is FQGNSA. The CDR3 sequence is CASSPSTGMSKNIQYF. DNA for the CDR3: TGTGCCAGCAGCCCGTCGACAGGGATGTCCAAAAACATTCAGTACTTC.

V usage is TRBV2 and J usage is TRBJ2-7, with no clear D. Trimming cost V 4 bases and J 0 bases, with 10 bases left between them. Germline lookup yields CDR1 SNHLY and CDR2 FYNNEI. The CDR3 is 14 residues long. As DNA, the CDR3 is TGTGCCAGCAGTGGTAGCAGAAGCTCCTACGAGCAGTACTTC. It yields the protein CASSGSRSSYEQYF.

The chain recombines TRBV5-1 with TRBJ2-3, with D possibly TRBD1 on 6 matching bases. The germline V gene encodes CDR1 SGHRS and CDR2 YFSETQ. The CDR3 has 16 residues. Trimming took off 0 bases at V and 6 bases at J, with 17 bases between the two ends. The DNA of the CDR3 is TGCGCCAGCAGCTTGGCCCGCGCAGGGGCAGGGGATACGCAGTATTTT. Encoded protein: CASSLARAGAGDTQYF.

The chain uses TRBV4-1 and TRBJ2-7; D is unresolved. Trimming took off 2 bases at V and 1 base at J, with 9 bases between the two ends. The CDR3 totals 14 residues. Germline V CDR1 and CDR2: MGHRA, YSYEKL. The CDR3 loop reads CASSQMPGSYEQYF. In DNA form, the CDR3 reads TGCGCCAGCAGCCAAATGCCGGGTTCCTACGAGCAGTACTTC.

The chain links TRBV18 to TRBJ1-1, with TRBD1 as a possible D gene (5 bases). V was pared by 3 bases and J by 2 bases, with 13 bases between. Per the germline V gene, CDR1 is KGHSH and CDR2 is LQKENI. The CDR3 consists of 15 residues. Written as DNA, the CDR3 is TGTGCCAGCTCACCTACCCGACAGCAAAACACTGAAGCTTTCTTT. Residues: CASSPTRQQNTEAFF.

The chain is built from TRBV5-5 and TRBJ1-3; TRBD1 is a possible D gene (5 bases). V was clipped by 0 bases and J by 9 bases, with 19 bases between them. Germline V gives CDR1 SGHKS, CDR2 YYEKEE (reference sequence). The CDR3 contains 16 residues. The DNA for the CDR3 is TGTGCCAGCAGCTTGGAGCGGCAGGGACTAGGCGGCACCATATATTTT. Translating gives CASSLERQGLGGTIYF. Together with reference TRBV5-5 and TRBJ1-3, the CDR3 gives the full variable domain: DAGVTQSPTHLIKTRGQQVTLRCSPISGHKSVSWYQQVLGQGPQFIFQYYEKEERGRGNFPDRFSARQFPNYSSELNVNALLLGDSALYLCASSLERQGLGGTIYFGEGSWLTVV.

This sequence joins TRBV4-2 and TRBJ1-2; D gene uncertain. Germline loops: CDR1 LGHNA, CDR2 YNFKEQ. V shed 4 bases and J shed 4 bases, with 22 bases lying between them. The CDR3 length is 17 residues. In DNA form, the CDR3 reads TGTGCCAGCAGCCGGGTGAACAGTGGGGAGCTTAGCTATGGCTACACCTTC. Its translation is CASSRVNSGELSYGYTF.

To note about this clone: A junction boundary mismatches the germline segment, possibly from a read error. The chain couples TRBV7-9 to TRBJ2-7; a possible D gene is TRBD1 (6 bases). CDR3 length equals 12 residues. Germline V gene data show CDR1 as SEHNR and CDR2 as FQNEAQ (reference sequence). The CDR3 DNA reads as TGTGCCAGCAGCTTGGGGGCCGTAGGATCAGACTTC. This translates into CASSLGAVGSDF.

The chain combines TRBV15 with TRBJ1-5; D might be TRBD1 (6 bases). Deletions cut 1 base from V and 5 bases from J, with 15 bases between. In germline, CDR1 is LNHNV, CDR2 YYDKDF (reference sequence). The CDR3 consists of 16 residues. The chain's CDR3 is CATSRVGRTADQPQHF. CDR3 DNA: TGTGCCACCAGCAGAGTGGGACGGACAGCAGATCAGCCCCAGCATTTT. Complete variable domain (other parts from reference TRBV15 and TRBJ1-5): DAMVIQNPRYQVTQFGKPVTLSCSQTLNHNVMYWYQQKSSQAPKLLFHYYDKDFNNEADTPDNFQSRRPNTSFCFLDIRSPGLGDTAMYLCATSRVGRTADQPQHFGDGTRLSIL.

The V call is TRBV2, the J call TRBJ2-5; D is possibly TRBD2 (5 bases). From germline, CDR1 is SNHLY and CDR2 FYNNEI. The CDR3 sequence is 13 residues long. Deletions cut 5 bases from V and 13 bases from J, with 20 bases between. CDR3 sequence (DNA): TGTGCCAGCAGTCCGCCCGGTGAGGGCCTTGGGTACTTC. This gives the protein CASSPPGEGLGYF.

The J gene is TRBJ2-1, the V gene TRBV5-5; 7 positions match TRBD2. Losses at the gene ends were 2 bases for V and 6 bases for J; bases not matched to a gene: 2. This CDR3 contains 13 residues. CDR1 SGHKS and CDR2 YYEKEE come from the germline V gene (reference sequence). The CDR3 protein is CASSFWGGNEQFF. In DNA form, the CDR3 reads TGTGCCAGCAGCTTTTGGGGGGGCAATGAGCAGTTCTTC. Full variable domain (outside the CDR3, taken from reference TRBV5-5 and TRBJ2-1): DAGVTQSPTHLIKTRGQQVTLRCSPISGHKSVSWYQQVLGQGPQFIFQYYEKEERGRGNFPDRFSARQFPNYSSELNVNALLLGDSALYLCASSFWGGNEQFFGPGTRLTVL.

The rearrangement joins TRBV9 to TRBJ2-7, with D unresolved. CDR1 and CDR2 from the germline V gene are SGDLS and YYNGEE. This CDR3 is built from 14 residues. The V end lost 4 bases, the J end lost 0 bases, and 11 bases lay between the germline ends. The CDR3 bases are TGTGCCAGCAGCCCCTCGGCAGGCTCCTACGAGCAGTACTTC. Translation gives CASSPSAGSYEQYF.

This chain joins TRBV9 and TRBJ2-3; the match to TRBD1 covers 9 bases. V lost 2 bases, J lost 1 base, and 2 bases stayed unmatched. This CDR3 comprises 15 residues. Germline V gene lookup returns CDR1 SGDLS and CDR2 YYNGEE. CDR3 sequence: CASSVGQGRTDTQYF. Written as DNA, the CDR3 is TGTGCCAGCAGCGTGGGACAGGGCCGCACAGATACGCAGTATTTT.

The chain has TRBV7-9 and TRBJ1-1; maybe TRBD1 (5 bases). V lost 4 bases, J lost 0 bases, and 15 bases lay in between. The CDR3 totals 16 residues. Germline values: CDR1 SEHNR, CDR2 FQNEAQ (reference sequence). CDR3 in amino acids: CASSSETLGVNTEAFF. The CDR3 region has the DNA TGTGCCAGCAGCTCCGAGACCCTAGGGGTGAACACTGAAGCTTTCTTT.

This clone turned up a few times. V usage is TRBV7-9 and J usage is TRBJ2-1; 7 positions match TRBD2. V gave up 3 bases and J gave up 4 bases; unmatched junction bases: 6. From germline, CDR1 is SEHNR and CDR2 FQNEAQ (reference sequence). The CDR3 is 15 residues long. The CDR3 DNA reads TGTGCCAGCAGCTTCTTCCTAGCGGTATACAATGAGCAGTTCTTC. Translation gives CASSFFLAVYNEQFF.

The chain uses TRBV1 and TRBJ1-4. TRBV1 corresponds to a pseudogene. This CDR3 is 16 amino acids long. CDR3 loop: CTSSQLEGGDNEKLFF. The CDR3 coding sequence is TGCACCAGCAGCCAATTGGAGGGCGGGGATAATGAAAAACTGTTTTTT.

This sequence joins TRBV30 and TRBJ1-6, with 7 nucleotides matching TRBD1. The CDR3 loop spans 14 amino acids. The V segment lost 0 bases and the J segment 10 bases; nucleotides outside the gene matches: 6. The germline V gene encodes CDR1 GTSNPN and CDR2 SVGIG (reference sequence). For the CDR3, the DNA is TGTGCCTGGAGTGTCTTACAGGGGATCTCACCCCTCCACTTT. Translation: CAWSVLQGISPLHF.

V usage is TRBV5-1 and J usage is TRBJ1-1; TRBD1 matches at 9 bases. V shed 0 bases, J shed 6 bases, and the junction held 12 bases outside the gene matches. Germline V lookup: CDR1 SGHRS, CDR2 YFSETQ. This CDR3 is built from 17 residues. This CDR3 reads CASSLGDRDRVGSEAFF. DNA of the CDR3: TGCGCCAGCAGCTTGGGGGATCGGGACAGGGTTGGGTCTGAAGCTTTCTTT.